The sequence of this TCR beta chain was determined in a study of CD8+CD57+ T cells in acquired aplastic anemia. This clonotype was observed at least ten times. Its antigen is undetermined. The CDR3 spans 15 residues. V lost 1 base to trimming and J lost 4 bases; unmatched junction nucleotides: 7. Germline lookup yields CDR1 SEHNR and CDR2 FQNEAQ (reference sequence). Both TCR beta VDJ combination and CDR3 sequence profiling were carried out. Genomic DNA was the template for this profiling. TCRdb fed the reads into MiXCR, producing one record per CDR3 protein. The table records 450,000 to 600,000 distinct CDR3 sequences, roughly 34% of them present only once. An expansion of CD8+CD57+ cells by flow cytometry had been shown in patients chosen for sequencing. Study findings and constraints: Researchers report that 25 to 30 CD8+ CDR3 sequences appeared in both patients and controls.

This clonotype originated in a human donor with aplastic anemia. This chain connects TRBV7-9 to TRBJ2-7, with 7 bases identical to TRBD2. Sequencing was done on a sample of sorted CD4+, CD8+, or CD8+CD57+ T cells (not recorded which) from PBMCs. The CDR3 DNA follows: TGTGCCAGCAGCTTAGTTGAGCGGGATGCTTACGAGCAGTACTTC. Amino acids: CASSLVERDAYEQYF.